This T cell receptor (beta chain) originates from a study of CD8 T cells in ankylosing spondylitis. Study-wide results and caveats: For ankylosing spondylitis blood, a TCR beta motif of seven to nine highly homologous variants appeared characteristic.

Germline lookup yields CDR1 SQVTM and CDR2 ANQGSEA. The CDR3 sequence is 13 residues long. Trimming left V 4 bases short and J 4 bases short, with 12 bases between. This clonotype was picked up many times. What it binds is not known. TCRdb re-derived calls from the 5' RACE reads in MiXCR, one entry per CDR3 protein. The sample contains roughly 230,000 distinct CDR3 sequences, over 15% of which appear only once. The sequencing sample was made of blood, either unsorted or a sorted T cell fraction (not recorded which). The clonotype was recovered from a male donor with ankylosing spondylitis or in good health (not recorded which). This chain links TRBV29-1 with TRBJ2-3; no clear D. CDR3 DNA: TGCAGCGTTGCCGGGCGTCATCCAGATACGCAGTATTTT. It specifies CSVAGRHPDTQYF.